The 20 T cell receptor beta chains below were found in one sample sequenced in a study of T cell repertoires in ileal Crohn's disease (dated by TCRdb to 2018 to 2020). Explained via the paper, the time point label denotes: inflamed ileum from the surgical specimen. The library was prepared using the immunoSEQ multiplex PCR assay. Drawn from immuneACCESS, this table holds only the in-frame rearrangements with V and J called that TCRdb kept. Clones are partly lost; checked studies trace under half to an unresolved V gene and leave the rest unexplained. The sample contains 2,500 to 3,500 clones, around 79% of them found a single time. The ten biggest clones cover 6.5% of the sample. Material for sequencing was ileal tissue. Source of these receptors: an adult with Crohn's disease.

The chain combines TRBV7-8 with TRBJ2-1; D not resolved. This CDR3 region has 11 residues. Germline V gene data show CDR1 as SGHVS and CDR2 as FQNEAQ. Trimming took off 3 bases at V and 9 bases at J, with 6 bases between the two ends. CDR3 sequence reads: CASSFQLEQFF. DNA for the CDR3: TGTGCCAGCAGCTTCCAACTTGAGCAGTTCTTC.

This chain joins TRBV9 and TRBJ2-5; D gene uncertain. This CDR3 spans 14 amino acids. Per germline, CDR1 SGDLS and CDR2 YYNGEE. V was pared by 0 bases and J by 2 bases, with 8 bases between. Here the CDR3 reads CASSVESRQETQYF. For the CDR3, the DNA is TGTGCCAGCAGCGTAGAAAGCAGGCAAGAGACCCAGTACTTC.

CDR3 amino acids: CASSLRGQPRYEQYF. In nucleotides, the CDR3 is TGTGCCAGCAGTTTACGCGGACAGCCTAGGTACGAGCAGTACTTC. The chain uses TRBV27 and TRBJ2-7; TRBD1 might be the D (6 bases). The CDR3 contains 15 residues. Trimming removed 2 bases at V and 4 bases at J, with 15 bases between. Germline CDR1 and CDR2: MNHEY and SMNVEV (reference sequence).

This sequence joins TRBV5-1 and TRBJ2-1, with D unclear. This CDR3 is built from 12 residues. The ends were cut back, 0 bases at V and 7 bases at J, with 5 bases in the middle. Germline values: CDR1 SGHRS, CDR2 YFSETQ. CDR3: CASSLGSNEQFF. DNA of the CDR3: TGCGCCAGCAGCTTGGGGAGTAATGAGCAGTTCTTC.

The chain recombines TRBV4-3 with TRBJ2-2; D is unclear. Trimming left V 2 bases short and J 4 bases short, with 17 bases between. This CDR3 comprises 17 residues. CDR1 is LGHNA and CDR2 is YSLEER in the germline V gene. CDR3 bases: TGCGCCAGCAGCCAACCCCCCCCCGGCGCTGGCACCGGGGAGCTGTTTTTT. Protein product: CASSQPPPGAGTGELFF.

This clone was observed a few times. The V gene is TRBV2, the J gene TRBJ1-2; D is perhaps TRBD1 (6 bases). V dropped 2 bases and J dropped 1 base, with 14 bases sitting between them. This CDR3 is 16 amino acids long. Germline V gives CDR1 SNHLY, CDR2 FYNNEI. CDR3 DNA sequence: TGTGCCAGCAGTGAAAGGAGGGGGGGCGGTAACTATGGCTACACCTTC. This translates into CASSERRGGGNYGYTF.

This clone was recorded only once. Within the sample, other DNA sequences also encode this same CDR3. The CDR3 DNA reads as TGTGCCAGCAGCCACGGACTAGCGGGACGGGAGCAGTACTTC. Its protein is CASSHGLAGREQYF. The chain has TRBV7-2 and TRBJ2-7; 12 positions agree with TRBD2. The ends lost 5 bases at V and 7 bases at J; junction bases unmatched: 6. The CDR3 consists of 14 residues. Per germline, CDR1 SGHTA and CDR2 FQGNSA.

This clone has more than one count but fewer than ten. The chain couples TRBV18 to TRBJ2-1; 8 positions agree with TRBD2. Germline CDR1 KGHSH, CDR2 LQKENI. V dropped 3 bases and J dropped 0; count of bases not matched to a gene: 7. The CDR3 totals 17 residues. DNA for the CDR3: TGTGCCAGCTCACCCAGTGGCAGCGGGAGCTCCTACAATGAGCAGTTCTTC. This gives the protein CASSPSGSGSSYNEQFF.

The CDR3 protein is CASSLAPGGAVTEAFF. The DNA of the CDR3 is TGCGCCAGCAGCTTGGCCCCAGGGGGCGCTGTCACTGAAGCTTTCTTT. This chain uses TRBV5-1 with TRBJ1-1; 8 nucleotides agree with TRBD1. After removal of 0 bases from V and 4 bases from J, the junction contained 8 bases not matched to a gene. From germline, CDR1 is SGHRS and CDR2 YFSETQ. The CDR3 length is 16 residues.

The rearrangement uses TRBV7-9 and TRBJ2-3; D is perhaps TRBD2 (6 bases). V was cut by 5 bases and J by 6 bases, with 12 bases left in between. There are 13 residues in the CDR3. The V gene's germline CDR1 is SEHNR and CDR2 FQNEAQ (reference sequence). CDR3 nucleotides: TGTGCCAGCAGCCTCCGCGGGGAGGATACGCAGTATTTT. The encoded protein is CASSLRGEDTQYF.

The CDR3 reads CASRAAGLAFF. Written as DNA, the CDR3 is TGCGCCAGCAGGGCGGCTGGTCTAGCTTTCTTT. The rearrangement links TRBV5-1 to TRBJ1-1; D not resolved. Germline V gene lookup returns CDR1 SGHRS and CDR2 YFSETQ. V was pared by 5 bases and J by 10 bases, with 12 bases between. This CDR3 contains 11 residues.

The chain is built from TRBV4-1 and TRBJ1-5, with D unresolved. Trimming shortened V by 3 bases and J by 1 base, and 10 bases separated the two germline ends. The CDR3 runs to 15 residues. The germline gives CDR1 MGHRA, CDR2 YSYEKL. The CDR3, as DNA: TGCGCCAGCAGCCAGTCGGGGTTCAGCAATCAGCCCCAGCATTTT. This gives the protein CASSQSGFSNQPQHF.

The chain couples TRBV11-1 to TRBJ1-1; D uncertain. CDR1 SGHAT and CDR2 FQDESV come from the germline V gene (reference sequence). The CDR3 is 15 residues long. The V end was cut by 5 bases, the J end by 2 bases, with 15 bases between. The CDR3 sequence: CASSPTRAVNTEAFF. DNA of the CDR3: TGTGCCAGCAGCCCCACCCGGGCGGTAAACACTGAAGCTTTCTTT.

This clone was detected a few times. CDR3 nucleotide sequence: TGTGCCAGCAGCCCCCCCGGACTAGCGGGAGTAAAGGGGGAGCTGTTTTTT. Its translation is CASSPPGLAGVKGELFF. J is TRBJ2-2 and V is TRBV9; 13 bases fit TRBD2. Germline V gene sequence: CDR1 SGDLS, CDR2 YYNGEE. CDR3 length: 17 amino acids. Unmatched junction bases numbered 11, after V lost 4 bases and J lost 8 bases.

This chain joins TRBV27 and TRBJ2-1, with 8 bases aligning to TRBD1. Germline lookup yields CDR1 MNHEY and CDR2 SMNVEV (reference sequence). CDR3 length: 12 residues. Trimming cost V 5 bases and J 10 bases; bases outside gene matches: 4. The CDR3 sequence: CASSPRGREQFF. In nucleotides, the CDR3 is TGTGCCAGCAGTCCCAGGGGGCGGGAGCAGTTCTTC.

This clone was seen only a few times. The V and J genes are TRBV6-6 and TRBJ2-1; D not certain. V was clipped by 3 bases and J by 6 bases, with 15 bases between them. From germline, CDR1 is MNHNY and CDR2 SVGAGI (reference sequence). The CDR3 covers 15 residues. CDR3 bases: TGTGCCAGCAGTTATACCCCGGCGGCTCCCAATGAGCAGTTCTTC. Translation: CASSYTPAAPNEQFF.

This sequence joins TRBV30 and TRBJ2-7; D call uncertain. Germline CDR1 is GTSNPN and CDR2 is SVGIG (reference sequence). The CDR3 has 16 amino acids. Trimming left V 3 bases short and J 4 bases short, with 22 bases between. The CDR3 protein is CAWRGSSSLYQYEQYF. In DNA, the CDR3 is TGTGCCTGGAGGGGATCCAGCTCTCTCTATCAATACGAGCAGTACTTC.

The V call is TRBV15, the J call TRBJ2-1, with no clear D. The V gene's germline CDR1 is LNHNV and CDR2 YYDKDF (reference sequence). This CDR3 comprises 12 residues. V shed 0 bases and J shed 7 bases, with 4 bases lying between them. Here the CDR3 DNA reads TGTGCCACCAGCAGAGATACGAATGAGCAGTTCTTC. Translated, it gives CATSRDTNEQFF.

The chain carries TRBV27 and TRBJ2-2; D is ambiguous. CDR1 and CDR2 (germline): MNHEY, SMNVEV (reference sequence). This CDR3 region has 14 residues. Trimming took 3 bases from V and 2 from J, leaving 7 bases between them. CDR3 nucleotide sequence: TGTGCCAGCAGTTTCGGTGGAAACACCGGGGAGCTGTTTTTT. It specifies CASSFGGNTGELFF.

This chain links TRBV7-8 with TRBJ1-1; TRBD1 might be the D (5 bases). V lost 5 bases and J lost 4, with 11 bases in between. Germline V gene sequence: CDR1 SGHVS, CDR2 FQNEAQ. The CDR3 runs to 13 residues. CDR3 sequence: CASSPRQSTEAFF. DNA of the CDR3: TGTGCCAGCAGCCCCCGACAGAGCACTGAAGCTTTCTTT.